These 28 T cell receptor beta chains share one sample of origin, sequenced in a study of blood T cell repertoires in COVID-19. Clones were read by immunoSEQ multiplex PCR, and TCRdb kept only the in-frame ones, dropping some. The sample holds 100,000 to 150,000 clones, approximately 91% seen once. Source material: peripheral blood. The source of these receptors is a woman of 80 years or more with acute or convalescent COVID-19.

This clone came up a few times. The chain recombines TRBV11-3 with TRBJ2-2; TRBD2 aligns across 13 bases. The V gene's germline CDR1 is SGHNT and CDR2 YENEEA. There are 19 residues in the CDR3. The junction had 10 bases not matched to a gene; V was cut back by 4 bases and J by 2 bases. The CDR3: CASSSPGTSGTYNTGELFF. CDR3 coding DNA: TGTGCCAGCAGCTCCCCCGGGACTAGCGGGACCTATAACACCGGGGAGCTGTTTTTT.

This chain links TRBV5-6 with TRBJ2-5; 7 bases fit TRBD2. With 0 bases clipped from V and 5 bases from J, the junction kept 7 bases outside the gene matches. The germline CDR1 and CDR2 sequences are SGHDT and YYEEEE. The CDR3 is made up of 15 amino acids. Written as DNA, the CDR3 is TGTGCCAGCAGCTTGGTGAGGTGGGAGGGGGAGACCCAGTACTTC. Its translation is CASSLVRWEGETQYF.

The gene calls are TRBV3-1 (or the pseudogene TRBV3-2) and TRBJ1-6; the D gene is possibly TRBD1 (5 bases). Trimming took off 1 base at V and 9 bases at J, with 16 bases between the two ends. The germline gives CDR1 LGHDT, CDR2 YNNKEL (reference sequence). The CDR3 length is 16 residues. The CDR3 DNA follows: TGTGCCAGCAGCCAAGGTGGGGGGGGGTTCGGTTCACCCCTCCACTTT. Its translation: CASSQGGGGFGSPLHF.

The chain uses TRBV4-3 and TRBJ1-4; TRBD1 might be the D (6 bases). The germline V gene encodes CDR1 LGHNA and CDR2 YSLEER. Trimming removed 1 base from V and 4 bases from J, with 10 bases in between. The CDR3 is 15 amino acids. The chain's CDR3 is CASSQGGQNNEKLFF. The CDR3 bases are TGCGCCAGCAGCCAAGGAGGACAGAATAATGAAAAACTGTTTTTT.

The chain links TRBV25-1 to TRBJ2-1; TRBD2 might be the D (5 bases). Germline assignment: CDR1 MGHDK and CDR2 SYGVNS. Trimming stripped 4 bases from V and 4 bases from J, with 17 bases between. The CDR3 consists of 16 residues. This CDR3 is CASSGGSSSRYNEQFF. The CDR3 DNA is TGTGCCAGCAGTGGAGGGAGTTCGTCTAGGTACAATGAGCAGTTCTTC.

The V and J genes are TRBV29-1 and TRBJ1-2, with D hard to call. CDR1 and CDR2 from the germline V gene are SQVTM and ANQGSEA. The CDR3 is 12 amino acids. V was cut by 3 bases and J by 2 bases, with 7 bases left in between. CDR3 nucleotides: TGCAGCGTTGACTCCTTCAACTATGGCTACACCTTC. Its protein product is CSVDSFNYGYTF.

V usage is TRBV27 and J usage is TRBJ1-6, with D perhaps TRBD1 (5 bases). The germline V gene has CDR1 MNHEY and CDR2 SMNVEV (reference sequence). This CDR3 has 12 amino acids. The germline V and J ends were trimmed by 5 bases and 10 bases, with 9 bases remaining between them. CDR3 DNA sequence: TGTGCCAGCAGTCGCAGGGCCTCACCCCTCCACTTT. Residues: CASSRRASPLHF.

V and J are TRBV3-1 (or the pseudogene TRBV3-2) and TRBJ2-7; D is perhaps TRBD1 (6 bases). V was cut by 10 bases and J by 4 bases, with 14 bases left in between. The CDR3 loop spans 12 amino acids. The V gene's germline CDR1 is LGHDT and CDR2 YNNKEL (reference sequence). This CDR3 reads CATGSRGYEQYF. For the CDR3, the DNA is TGTGCCACGGGATCGAGGGGGTACGAGCAGTACTTC.

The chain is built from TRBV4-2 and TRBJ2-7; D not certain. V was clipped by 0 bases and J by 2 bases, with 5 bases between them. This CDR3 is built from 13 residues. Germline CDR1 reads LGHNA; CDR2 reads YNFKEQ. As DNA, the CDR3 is TGTGCCAGCAGCCAAGATCAGGCCTACGAGCAGTACTTC. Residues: CASSQDQAYEQYF.

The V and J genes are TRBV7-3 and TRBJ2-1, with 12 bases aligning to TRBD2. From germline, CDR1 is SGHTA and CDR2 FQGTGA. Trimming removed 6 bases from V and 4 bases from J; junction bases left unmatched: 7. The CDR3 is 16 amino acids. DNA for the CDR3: TGTGCCAGCAGTTACCTAGCGGGAGGGTCGTACAATGAGCAGTTCTTC. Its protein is CASSYLAGGSYNEQFF. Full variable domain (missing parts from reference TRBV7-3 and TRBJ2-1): GAGVSQTPSNKVTEKGKYVELRCDPISGHTALYWYRQSLGQGPEFLIYFQGTGAADDSGLPNDRFFAVRPEGSVSTLKIQRTERGDSAVYLCASSYLAGGSYNEQFFGPGTRLTVL.

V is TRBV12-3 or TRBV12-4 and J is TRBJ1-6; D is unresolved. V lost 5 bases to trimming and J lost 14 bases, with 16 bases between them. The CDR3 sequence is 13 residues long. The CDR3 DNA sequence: TGTGCCAGCAGTGCGGGGAGGGAAATGTCCCTCCACTTT. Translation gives CASSAGREMSLHF.

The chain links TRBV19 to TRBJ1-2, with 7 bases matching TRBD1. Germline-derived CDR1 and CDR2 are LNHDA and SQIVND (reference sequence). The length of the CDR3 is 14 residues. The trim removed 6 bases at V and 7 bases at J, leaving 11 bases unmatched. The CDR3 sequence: CASSDRQGPLGYTF. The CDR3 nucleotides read TGTGCCAGTAGCGATCGACAGGGACCTCTTGGCTACACCTTC.

Written as DNA, the CDR3 is TGTGCCAGCAGCCCTAAACCGGGACAGGGGGCTTGGTACGAGCAGTACTTC. As protein: CASSPKPGQGAWYEQYF. The chain is built from TRBV11-2 and TRBJ2-7; TRBD1 agrees at 12 bases. Trimming removed 5 bases from V and 4 bases from J; junction bases left unmatched: 12. Germline CDR1 and CDR2: SGHAT and FQNNGV. There are 17 residues in the CDR3.

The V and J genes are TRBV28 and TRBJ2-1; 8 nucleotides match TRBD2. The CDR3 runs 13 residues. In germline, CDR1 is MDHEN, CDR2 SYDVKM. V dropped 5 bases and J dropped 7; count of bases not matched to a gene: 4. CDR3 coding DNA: TGTGCCAGCAGTCCCGGGGGGGGGAATGAGCAGTTCTTC. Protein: CASSPGGGNEQFF. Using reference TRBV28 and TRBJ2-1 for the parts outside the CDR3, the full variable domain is DVKVTQSSRYLVKRTGEKVFLECVQDMDHENMFWYRQDPGLGLRLIYFSYDVKMKEKGDIPEGYSVSREKKERFSLILESASTNQTSMYLCASSPGGGNEQFFGPGTRLTVL.

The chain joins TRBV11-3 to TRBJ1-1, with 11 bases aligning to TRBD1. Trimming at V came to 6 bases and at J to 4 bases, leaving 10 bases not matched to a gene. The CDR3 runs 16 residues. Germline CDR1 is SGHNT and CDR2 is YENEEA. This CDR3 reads CASRWTGGVSITEAFF. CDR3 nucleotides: TGTGCCAGCAGATGGACAGGGGGCGTCAGTATCACTGAAGCTTTCTTT.

CDR3 sequence (DNA): TGTGCCAGCAGCTTAGGTAGATTCAATCAGCCCCAGCATTTT. It is translated as CASSLGRFNQPQHF. This chain uses TRBV7-2 with TRBJ1-5, with D hard to call. CDR3 length: 14 amino acids. The V end lost 1 base, the J end lost 3 bases, and 7 bases lay between the germline ends. Germline-derived CDR1 and CDR2 are SGHTA and FQGNSA.

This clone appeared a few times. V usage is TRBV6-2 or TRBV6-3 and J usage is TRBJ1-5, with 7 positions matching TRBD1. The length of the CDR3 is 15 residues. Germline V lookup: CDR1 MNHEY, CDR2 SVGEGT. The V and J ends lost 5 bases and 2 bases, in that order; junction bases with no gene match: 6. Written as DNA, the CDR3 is TGTGCCAGCAGTCCCCGGGACAGTGGCAATCAGCCCCAGCATTTT. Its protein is CASSPRDSGNQPQHF.

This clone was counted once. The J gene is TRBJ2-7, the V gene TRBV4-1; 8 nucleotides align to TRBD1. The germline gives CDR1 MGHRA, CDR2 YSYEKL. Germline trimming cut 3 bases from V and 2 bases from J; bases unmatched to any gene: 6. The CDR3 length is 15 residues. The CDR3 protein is CASSQTDRVAYEQYF. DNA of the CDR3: TGCGCCAGCAGCCAGACGGACAGGGTAGCCTACGAGCAGTACTTC.

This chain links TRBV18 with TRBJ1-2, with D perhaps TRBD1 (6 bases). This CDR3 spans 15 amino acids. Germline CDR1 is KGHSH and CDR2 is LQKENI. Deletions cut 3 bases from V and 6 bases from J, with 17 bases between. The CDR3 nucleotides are TGTGCCAGCTCACCCTTTACAGGGCAGGGGAATGGCTACACCTTC. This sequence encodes CASSPFTGQGNGYTF.

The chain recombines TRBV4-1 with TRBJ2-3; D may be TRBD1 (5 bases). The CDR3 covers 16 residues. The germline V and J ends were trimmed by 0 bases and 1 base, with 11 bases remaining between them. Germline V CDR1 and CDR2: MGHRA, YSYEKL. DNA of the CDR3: TGCGCCAGCAGCCAAGAGCGGACACCTCGCACAGATACGCAGTATTTT. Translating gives CASSQERTPRTDTQYF.

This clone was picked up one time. The CDR3 sequence: CASSLEAGAYNEQFF. As DNA, the CDR3 is TGTGCCAGCAGCTTAGAAGCAGGGGCCTACAATGAGCAGTTCTTC. The rearrangement joins TRBV7-3 to TRBJ2-1; tentatively, D is TRBD1 (6 bases). The CDR3 is 15 residues long. The V and J ends lost 2 bases and 2 bases respectively, with 10 bases between them. Germline-derived CDR1 and CDR2 are SGHTA and FQGTGA.

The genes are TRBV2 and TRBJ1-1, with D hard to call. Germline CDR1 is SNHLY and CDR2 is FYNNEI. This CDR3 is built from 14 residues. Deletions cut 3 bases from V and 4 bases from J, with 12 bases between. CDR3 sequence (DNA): TGTGCCAGCAGTGACGGACGGGGAGGCACTGAAGCTTTCTTT. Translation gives CASSDGRGGTEAFF.

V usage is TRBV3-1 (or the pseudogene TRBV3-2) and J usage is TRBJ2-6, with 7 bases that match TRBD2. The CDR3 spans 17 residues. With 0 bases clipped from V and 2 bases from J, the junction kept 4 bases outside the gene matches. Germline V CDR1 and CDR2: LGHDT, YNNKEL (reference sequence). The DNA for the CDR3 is TGTGCCAGCAGCCAAGATCCGGCGGGGGCTGGGGCCAACGTCCTGACTTTC. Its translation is CASSQDPAGAGANVLTF.

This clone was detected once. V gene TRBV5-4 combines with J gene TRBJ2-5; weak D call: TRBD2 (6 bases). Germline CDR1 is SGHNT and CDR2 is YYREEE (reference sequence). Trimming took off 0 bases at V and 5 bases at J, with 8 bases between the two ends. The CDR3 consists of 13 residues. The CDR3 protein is CASSLGGVETQYF. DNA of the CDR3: TGTGCCAGCAGCTTGGGCGGGGTTGAGACCCAGTACTTC.

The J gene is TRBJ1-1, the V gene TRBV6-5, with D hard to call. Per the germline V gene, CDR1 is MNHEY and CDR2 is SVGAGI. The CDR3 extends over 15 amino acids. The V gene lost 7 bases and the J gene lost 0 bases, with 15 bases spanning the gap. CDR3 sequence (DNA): TGTGCCAGCACTAGGCAGTCTCATATGAACACTGAAGCTTTCTTT. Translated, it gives CASTRQSHMNTEAFF.

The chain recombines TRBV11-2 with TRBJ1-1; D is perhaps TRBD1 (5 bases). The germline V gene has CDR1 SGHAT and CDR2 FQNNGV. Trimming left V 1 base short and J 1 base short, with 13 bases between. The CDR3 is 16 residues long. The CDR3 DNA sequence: TGTGCCAGCAGCTTAGCCGCAGGGATTGGGAACACTGAAGCTTTCTTT. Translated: CASSLAAGIGNTEAFF.

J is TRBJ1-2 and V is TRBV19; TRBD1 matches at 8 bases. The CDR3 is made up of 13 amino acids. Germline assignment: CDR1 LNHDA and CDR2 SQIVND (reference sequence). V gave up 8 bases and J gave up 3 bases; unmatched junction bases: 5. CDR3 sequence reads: CASYPGGHYGYTF. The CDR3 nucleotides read TGTGCCAGTTACCCAGGGGGCCACTATGGCTACACCTTC.

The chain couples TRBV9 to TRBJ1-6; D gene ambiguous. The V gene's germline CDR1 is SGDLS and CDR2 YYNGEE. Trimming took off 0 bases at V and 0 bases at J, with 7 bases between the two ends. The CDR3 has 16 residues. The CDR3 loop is CASSVAESSYNSPLHF. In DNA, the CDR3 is TGTGCCAGCAGCGTAGCGGAGAGCTCCTATAATTCACCCCTCCACTTT.